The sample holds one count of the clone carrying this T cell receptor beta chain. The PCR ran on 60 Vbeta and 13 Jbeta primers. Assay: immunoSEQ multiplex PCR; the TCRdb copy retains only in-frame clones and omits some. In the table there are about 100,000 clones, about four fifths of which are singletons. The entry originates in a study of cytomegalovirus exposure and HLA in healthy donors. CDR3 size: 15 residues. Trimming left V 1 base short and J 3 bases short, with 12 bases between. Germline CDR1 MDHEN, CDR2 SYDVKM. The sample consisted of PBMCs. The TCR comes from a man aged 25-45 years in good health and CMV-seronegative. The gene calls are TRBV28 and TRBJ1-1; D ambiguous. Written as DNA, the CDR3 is TGTGCCAGCAGTTTATCCCCTAGGATGGACACTGAAGCTTTCTTT. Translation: CASSLSPRMDTEAFF.